These T cell receptor beta chains were read from a single sample in a study of identical twins. One entry per CDR3 protein, called by TCRdb with MiXCR from the 5' RACE reads. The sample carries 1.5 million to 2 million distinct CDR3 sequences, roughly a third recorded once. The specimen sequenced was cord blood. The receptors were sampled from a newborn girl in good health. CDR3s include the opening cysteine and the closing phenylalanine or tryptophan.

J: TRBJ1-4
V: TRBV5-1
CDR3: CVSSFPGANEKLFF

J: TRBJ2-7
V: TRBV20-1
CDR3: CSALPSVYSYEQYF

J: TRBJ2-3
V: TRBV5-1
CDR3: CASSLAGGADTQYF

J: TRBJ2-7
V: TRBV6-2/TRBV6-3
CDR3: CASSYRGLAGVRDEQYF

J: TRBJ2-1
V: TRBV12-3/TRBV12-4
CDR3: CASRIQLAGGPEQFF

J: TRBJ2-3
V: TRBV20-1
CDR3: CSARETAGRIDTQYF

J: -
V: TRBV28
CDR3: CASSLGLAGGFQETQYF

J: TRBJ1-1
V: TRBV10-3
CDR3: CAIGKGNTEAFF

J: TRBJ2-3
V: TRBV20-1
CDR3: CSAWDRGTDTQYF

J: TRBJ2-3
V: TRBV12-3/TRBV12-4
CDR3: CASSLLLGSSTDTQYF

J: TRBJ2-2
V: TRBV21-1
CDR3: CASPQQGDLPGELFF

J: TRBJ1-6
V: TRBV20-1
CDR3: CSASSGVANSPLHF

J: TRBJ1-2
V: TRBV6-5
CDR3: CASSYSKARRGGYTF

J: TRBJ2-1
V: TRBV29-1
CDR3: CSVEGVSAISEQFF

J: TRBJ2-6
V: TRBV2
CDR3: CASSEEASSGANVLTF

J: TRBJ2-4
V: TRBV6-1
CDR3: CASSGSLGTQYF

J: TRBJ2-5
V: TRBV14
CDR3: CASSQDRIGETQYF